The present TCR beta chain was sequenced within a study of tissue T cells after allogeneic stem cell transplantation. Data came from immunoSEQ multiplex PCR; TCRdb stores just in-frame clones and leaves some out. The top ten clones hold 2.5% to 3.5% of a sample with around 8,000 clones, 34% of them seen once. By its share, this clone is medium-sized (0.01 to 0.1%). Gene names follow the mouse nomenclature. The DNA ends 1 residue before the CDR3 does, and the rest of the CDR3 is filled in from the germline J gene. The time point: mouse harvest day 14 after allogeneic transplant. Mouse grafts combined 10^7 T-cell-depleted bone marrow cells with 10^6 splenic CD5+ T cells. Tissues came from B6→BALB/c major-mismatch GVHD mice at day 7 or 14. CDR3 size: 13 residues. The germline V gene has CDR1 KGHPV and CDR2 FQNQEV (reference sequence). With 1 base clipped from V and 6 bases from J, the junction kept 3 bases outside the gene matches.

What was sequenced was skin. The V and J genes are TRBV26 and TRBJ2-7, with 7 bases that match TRBD2. The source of this sequence is a female BALB/c mouse given C57BL/6 T cells with graft-versus-host disease after an allogeneic hematopoietic cell transplant. CDR3 bases read: TGTGCCAGCAGTCTGTGGCTGGGGGTTGAACAGTAC. Residues: CASSLWLGVEQY. The CDR3 in its entirety is CASSLWLGVEQYF.